This TCR beta chain originates from a study of CD8 T cells in Susac syndrome. V lost 4 bases, J lost 6 bases, and 16 bases lay in between. The CDR3 extends over 14 amino acids. After extraction with the RNeasy kit, roughly 0.5 to 1 ug of the RNA was reverse transcribed using random hexamers. It was immunoSEQ multiplex PCR that amplified TCR beta CDR3 across 54 Vbeta and 13 Jbeta. A single record per CDR3 protein comes from TCRdb applying MiXCR to the immunoSEQ multiplex PCR reads. The repertoire holds 95,000 or so distinct CDR3 sequences, with about 93% as singletons. CD8+ and CD4+ T cells taken from blood had their TCR beta sequenced. Healthy donors constituted the controls, which were matched for age and sex. Negative isolation yielded CD4+ and CD8+ T cells, and FACS enriched TEMRA cells.

This sequence joins TRBV23-1 and TRBJ2-7, with a tentative D call TRBD2 (6 bases). TRBV23-1 is an ORF for which the function is uncertain. The sequence was obtained from a human donor in good health. The sample comprised CD8+ T cells from PBMCs. In nucleotides, the CDR3 is TGCGCCAGCAGTCCCCCGACTAGATTAAGCGAGCAGTACTTC. This sequence encodes CASSPPTRLSEQYF.